This is a list of T cell receptor beta chains from one sample in a study of T cell responses to AZD1222 COVID-19 vaccine. This table comes from immunoSEQ multiplex PCR, and its TCRdb copy is limited to in-frame clones, with some not included. The sample consists of 100,000 or so clones, around 90% of them appearing once. The sequencing used peripheral blood, collected 28 days after the second AZD1222 dose. These receptors came from an adult who received the AZD1222 COVID-19 vaccine. CDR3s include the opening cysteine and the closing phenylalanine or tryptophan. The order of the fields is D gene, clone size, J gene, V gene, CDR3 protein, CDR3 DNA. A D gene is named only where the DNA matches it firmly. A row's size may be missing; if present it is once, few, many or a size class.

>TRBD1|NA|TRBJ1-5|TRBV24-1
CATSDSRQGVQPQHF
TGTGCCACCAGTGATTCACGGCAGGGGGTTCAGCCCCAGCATTTT
>NA|once|TRBJ1-1|TRBV30
CAWSVRGVTEAFF
TGTGCCTGGAGTGTGAGAGGAGTCACTGAAGCTTTCTTT
>TRBD1|NA|TRBJ1-3|TRBV7-9
CASSYFPGDRVNTIYF
TGTGCCAGCAGCTACTTTCCGGGGGACAGGGTAAACACCATATATTTT
>NA|NA|TRBJ1-1|TRBV10-1
CASSKGTNTEAFF
TGCGCCAGCAGTAAAGGGACGAACACTGAAGCTTTCTTT
>NA|NA|TRBJ1-5|TRBV6-1
CASSEATQGFGQPQHF
TGTGCCAGCAGTGAAGCGACCCAGGGCTTCGGTCAGCCCCAGCATTTT
>NA|NA|TRBJ1-1|TRBV4-2
CASSHGHGGGLNTEAFF
TGTGCCAGCAGCCATGGGCACGGAGGCGGACTGAACACTGAAGCTTTCTTT
>TRBD1|NA|TRBJ2-7|TRBV2
CASSEDRGLYEQYF
TGTGCCAGCAGTGAGGACAGGGGGCTTTACGAGCAGTACTTC
>TRBD1|NA|TRBJ2-1|TRBV18
CASSPDRTTYNEQFF
TGTGCCAGCTCCCCGGACAGGACGACCTACAATGAGCAGTTCTTC
>NA|NA|TRBJ1-2|TRBV10-1
CASSPGTNYGYTF
TGCGCCAGCAGTCCCGGGACCAACTATGGCTACACCTTC
>NA|once|TRBJ2-2|TRBV27
CASSLYYTFTGELFF
TGTGCCAGCAGTTTATACTACACCTTCACCGGGGAGCTGTTTTTT
>NA|NA|TRBJ1-2|TRBV25-1
CASSYGGPNYGYTF
TGTGCCAGCAGCTATGGGGGACCTAACTATGGCTACACCTTC
>TRBD1|NA|TRBJ1-2|TRBV11-2
CASSPLTYRGRLGGYTF
TGTGCCAGCAGCCCCTTGACGTACAGGGGGCGCTTGGGGGGCTACACCTTC
>NA|NA|TRBJ2-7|TRBV6-5
CASNGAFYEQYF
TGTGCCAGCAACGGGGCATTCTACGAGCAGTACTTC
>NA|NA|TRBJ1-1|TRBV25-1
CASSDPGHPNTEAFF
TGTGCCAGCAGTGATCCGGGACACCCGAACACTGAAGCTTTCTTT
>NA|NA|TRBJ1-4|TRBV7-8
CASSLVEVAGGGEKLFF
TGTGCCAGCAGCTTAGTAGAAGTGGCAGGAGGGGGTGAAAAACTGTTTTTT
>TRBD1|once|TRBJ1-3|TRBV27
CASSPFAGGAGNTIYF
TGTGCCAGCAGCCCGTTTGCAGGGGGCGCAGGAAACACCATATATTTT
>NA|NA|TRBJ2-5|TRBV18
CASSPVFLEETQYF
TGTGCCAGCTCACCAGTCTTCCTGGAAGAGACCCAGTACTTC
>NA|NA|TRBJ1-1|TRBV14
CASSQGANLRAFF
TGTGCCAGCAGCCAAGGGGCAAACCTGAGGGCTTTCTTT
>NA|NA|TRBJ2-7|TRBV7-9
CASSLPVTSYEQYF
TGTGCCAGCAGCTTACCAGTGACTAGCTACGAGCAGTACTTC
>TRBD2|NA|TRBJ2-2|TRBV4-2
CASSQGLAGVVSGELFF
TGTGCCAGCAGCCAAGGACTAGCGGGGGTCGTAAGCGGGGAGCTGTTTTTT